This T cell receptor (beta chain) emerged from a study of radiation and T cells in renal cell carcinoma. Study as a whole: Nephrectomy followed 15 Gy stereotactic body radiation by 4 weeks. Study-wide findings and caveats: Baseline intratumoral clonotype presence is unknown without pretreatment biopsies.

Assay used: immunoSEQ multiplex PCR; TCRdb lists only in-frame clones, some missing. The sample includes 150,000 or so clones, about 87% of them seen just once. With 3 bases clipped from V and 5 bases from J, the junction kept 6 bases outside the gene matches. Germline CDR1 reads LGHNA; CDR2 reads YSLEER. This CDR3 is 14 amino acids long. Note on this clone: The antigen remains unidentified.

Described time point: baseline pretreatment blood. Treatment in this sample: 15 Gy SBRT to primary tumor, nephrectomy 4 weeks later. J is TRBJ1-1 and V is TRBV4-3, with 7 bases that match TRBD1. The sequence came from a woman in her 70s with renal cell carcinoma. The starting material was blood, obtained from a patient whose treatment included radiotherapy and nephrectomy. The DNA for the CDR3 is TGCGCCAGCAGCCAGTCTACAGGGGCAACTGAAGCTTTCTTT. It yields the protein CASSQSTGATEAFF.